The clone carrying this TCR beta chain was found a few times. Its antigen remains unknown. This sample was taken from a study of blood T cells in healthy people across ages. Sample-barcoded 5' priming and a J-beta primer mix drove a second PCR of 7 to 11 cycles. TCRdb re-derived calls from the 5' RACE reads in MiXCR, one entry per CDR3 protein. The data hold about 680,000 distinct CDR3 sequences, with roughly 49% observed a single time. CDR3 size: 16 residues. CDR1 and CDR2 (germline): LGHNA, YSLEER. The ends lost 1 base at V and 4 bases at J; junction bases unmatched: 8. Study results and caveats: Older age coincided with a roughly linear decline in TCR beta diversity per million T cells.

Sequenced: blood. The sequence derives from an older woman in good health. The chain combines TRBV4-3 with TRBJ2-7; 9 nucleotides align to TRBD1. As DNA, the CDR3 is TGCGCCAGCAGCCAAGGCCGTGGGACAGGGCGTTACGAGCAGTACTTC. Its protein is CASSQGRGTGRYEQYF.